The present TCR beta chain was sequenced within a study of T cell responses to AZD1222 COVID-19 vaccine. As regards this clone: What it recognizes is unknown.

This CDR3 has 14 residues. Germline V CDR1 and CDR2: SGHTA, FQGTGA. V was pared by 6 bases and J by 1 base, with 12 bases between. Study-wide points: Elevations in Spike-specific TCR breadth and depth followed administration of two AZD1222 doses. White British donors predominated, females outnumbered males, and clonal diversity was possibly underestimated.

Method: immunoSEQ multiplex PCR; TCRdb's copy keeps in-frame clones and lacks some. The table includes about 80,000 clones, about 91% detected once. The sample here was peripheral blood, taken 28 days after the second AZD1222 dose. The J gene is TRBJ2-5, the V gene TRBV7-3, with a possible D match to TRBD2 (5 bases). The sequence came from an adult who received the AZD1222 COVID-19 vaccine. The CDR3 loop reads CASSSSGVQETQYF. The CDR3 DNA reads TGTGCCAGCAGTAGCAGCGGAGTCCAAGAGACCCAGTACTTC.